At least ten counts were recorded for the clone carrying this TCR beta chain. The authors' processing: In papillary thyroid cancer, a distant-metastasis classifier was built using CDR3 differences across clinicopathological groups. TCRdb reprocessed the PCR reads via MiXCR. These V and J calls originate from TCRdb's pipeline instead of the authors' own analysis. The profile shows 21,000 or so clones, around 16% of them singletons. Patients were all untreated before their thyroid surgery. CDR1 and CDR2 (germline): SEHNR, FQNEAQ (reference sequence). V dropped 0 bases and J dropped 7; count of bases not matched to a gene: 6. CDR3 length: 16 residues. This record belongs to a study of metastatic and nonmetastatic thyroid tumors.

The chain joins TRBV7-9 to TRBJ1-6; 7 bases align to TRBD1. The receptor was isolated from a female donor with papillary thyroid cancer or a benign thyroid nodule (not recorded which). Some clones in this sample may be carry-over from other donors' samples. Source material: blood. Written as DNA, the CDR3 is TGTGCCAGCAGCTTAGCGCAGGCAGGGGGAAATTCACCCCTCCACTTT. This encodes CASSLAQAGGNSPLHF.